The next 29 T cell receptor beta chains were all read from a single sample in a study of T cells in localized non-small cell lung cancer. The protocol was immunoSEQ multiplex PCR, while the TCRdb copy is restricted to in-frame clones and leaves out a portion. The data hold around 2,500 clones, with less than 30% observed a single time. Material: normal lung tissue next to the tumor, obtained before any cancer treatment. Receptor source: a man aged 40 to 70 with stage II squamous cell lung carcinoma.

This clone has ten or more counts. The chain has TRBV7-8 and TRBJ2-4; the D is unclear. The V gene lost 2 bases and the J gene lost 3 bases, with 5 bases spanning the gap. Looked up from germline, CDR1 is SGHVS and CDR2 is FQNEAQ. The CDR3 length is 13 residues. Written as DNA, the CDR3 is TGTGCCAGCAGCTTAAGTAGCAAAAACATTCAGTACTTC. Its protein product is CASSLSSKNIQYF. Using reference TRBV7-8 and TRBJ2-4 for the parts outside the CDR3, the full variable domain is GAGVSQSPRYKVAKRGQDVALRCDPISGHVSLFWYQQALGQGPEFLTYFQNEAQLDKSGLPSDRFFAERPEGSVSTLKIQRTQQEDSAVYLCASSLSSKNIQYFGAGTRLSVL.

The chain couples TRBV1 to TRBJ2-3; the D call TRBD1 from the table was never checked on the DNA. TRBV1 is designated a pseudogene. The CDR3 consists of 17 residues. The CDR3 region is CASSQDVTPALTDTQYF. The CDR3 nucleotides read TGCGCCAGCAGCCAAGATGTCACACCCGCTCTCACAGATACGCAGTATTTT.

The J gene is TRBJ2-7, the V gene TRBV15, with D tentatively TRBD1 (5 bases). In germline, CDR1 is LNHNV, CDR2 YYDKDF (reference sequence). The CDR3 loop spans 15 amino acids. V lost 0 bases to trimming and J lost 2 bases, with 11 bases between them. The CDR3 protein is CATSRDRGPAYEQYF. CDR3 in DNA: TGTGCCACCAGCAGAGATAGGGGTCCAGCCTACGAGCAGTACTTC.

V is TRBV6-8 and J is TRBJ2-1; 11 nucleotides align to TRBD2. The CDR3 has 20 residues. Germline V CDR1 and CDR2: MNHGY, SAAAGT. The V gene end was trimmed by 0 bases and the J gene end by 4 bases; junction bases not matched to a gene: 14. CDR3 sequence (DNA): TGTGCCAGCAGTTACTCGGGAGGTTGGTCAACTAGCGGGGGATACAATGAGCAGTTCTTC. Its translation is CASSYSGGWSTSGGYNEQFF.

This clone has more than one count but fewer than ten. This chain links TRBV6-8 with TRBJ2-2, with 9 bases lining up with TRBD1. CDR3 size: 13 residues. V shed 6 bases, J shed 6 bases, and the junction held 2 bases outside the gene matches. Germline V lookup: CDR1 MNHGY, CDR2 SAAAGT. Written as DNA, the CDR3 is TGTGCCAGCAGAGACAGGGGGTCCGGGGAGCTGTTTTTT. This translates into CASRDRGSGELFF.

This clone was detected a few times. The chain joins TRBV6-8 to TRBJ2-3; 8 bases are a match to TRBD2. The CDR3 consists of 15 residues. CDR1 and CDR2 from the germline V gene are MNHGY and SAAAGT. V dropped 0 bases and J dropped 5; count of bases not matched to a gene: 4. In nucleotides, the CDR3 is TGTGCCAGCAGTTACTCTGAGACTAGCGTAGATACGCAGTATTTT. This encodes CASSYSETSVDTQYF.

A few counts support this clone. The chain employs TRBV11-3 and TRBJ2-7; TRBD1 aligns across 8 bases. This CDR3 has 18 residues. Germline values: CDR1 SGHNT, CDR2 YENEEA. J was trimmed by 4 bases and V by 2 bases; bases with no gene match: 16. CDR3 bases: TGTGCCAGCAGCTTACTGCGGTCGGACAGGGTGCTTTCTTACGAGCAGTACTTC. Translation gives CASSLLRSDRVLSYEQYF.

This rearrangement joins TRBV29-1 to TRBJ2-5, with D perhaps TRBD2 (6 bases). V shed 0 bases and J shed 7 bases, with 15 bases lying between them. Germline lookup yields CDR1 SQVTM and CDR2 ANQGSEA. The CDR3 is made up of 14 amino acids. The CDR3 loop reads CSVEEPRIGGTQYF. The CDR3 coding sequence is TGCAGCGTTGAAGAACCCCGTATCGGGGGGACCCAGTACTTC.

This clone has just a few counts. The V gene is TRBV11-3, the J gene TRBJ2-3; D may be TRBD1 (5 bases). CDR3 length equals 15 residues. V dropped 4 bases and J dropped 0 bases, with 11 bases sitting between them. CDR1 and CDR2 (germline): SGHNT, YENEEA. CDR3 loop: CASSYRQLSTDTQYF. CDR3 DNA: TGTGCCAGCAGCTACCGACAGCTTAGCACAGATACGCAGTATTTT.

The V and J genes are TRBV18 and TRBJ2-3, with no clear D. The CDR3 runs to 13 residues. Trimming removed 0 bases at V and 2 bases at J, with 3 bases between. The germline CDR1 and CDR2 sequences are KGHSH and LQKENI. The CDR3: CASSPPVTDTQYF. The CDR3 DNA is TGTGCCAGCTCACCACCGGTCACAGATACGCAGTATTTT. Together with reference TRBV18 and TRBJ2-3, the CDR3 gives the full variable domain: NAGVMQNPRHLVRRRGQEARLRCSPMKGHSHVYWYRQLPEEGLKFMVYLQKENIIDESGMPKERFSAEFPKEGPSILRIQQVVRGDSAAYFCASSPPVTDTQYFGPGTRLTVL.

The DNA for the CDR3 is TGTGCCAGCAGCCTACAAGGGGACAGGGTCTACGAGCAGTACTTC. Translating it yields CASSLQGDRVYEQYF. The chain combines TRBV11-3 with TRBJ2-7; 9 positions agree with TRBD1. The V gene end was trimmed by 5 bases and the J gene end by 3 bases; junction bases not matched to a gene: 8. Germline loops: CDR1 SGHNT, CDR2 YENEEA. The CDR3 sequence is 15 residues long.

The chain employs TRBV5-1 and TRBJ2-3; TRBD2 might be the D (6 bases). V lost 0 bases and J lost 2, with 10 bases in between. There are 15 residues in the CDR3. The V gene's germline CDR1 is SGHRS and CDR2 YFSETQ. The CDR3 DNA reads TGCGCCAGCAGCTTGGTTGGGAGGACCACAGATACGCAGTATTTT. It yields the protein CASSLVGRTTDTQYF.

This clone has just a few counts. The J gene is TRBJ1-1, the V gene TRBV11-3; TRBD1 aligns across 8 bases. Per germline, CDR1 SGHNT and CDR2 YENEEA. Germline trimming cut 5 bases from V and 3 bases from J; bases unmatched to any gene: 8. This CDR3 contains 15 residues. CDR3 residues: CASSQTGAWYTEAFF. CDR3 in DNA: TGTGCCAGCAGCCAGACAGGGGCTTGGTACACTGAAGCTTTCTTT.

This chain uses TRBV19 with TRBJ2-1, with 8 bases matching TRBD2. With 3 bases clipped from V and 8 bases from J, the junction kept 6 bases outside the gene matches. The CDR3 runs 14 residues. Germline-derived CDR1 and CDR2 are LNHDA and SQIVND (reference sequence). This CDR3 reads CASSMRVSGDEQFF. The CDR3, as DNA: TGTGCCAGTAGTATGAGGGTTAGCGGGGATGAGCAGTTCTTC. Combining the CDR3 with reference TRBV19 and TRBJ2-1 gives the whole variable domain DGGITQSPKYLFRKEGQNVTLSCEQNLNHDAMYWYRQDPGQGLRLIYYSQIVNDFQKGDIAEGYSVSREKKESFPLTVTSAQKNPTAFYLCASSMRVSGDEQFFGPGTRLTVL.

This chain joins TRBV18 and TRBJ2-1; maybe TRBD1 (6 bases). Looked up from germline, CDR1 is KGHSH and CDR2 is LQKENI. Trimming stripped 6 bases from V and 1 base from J, with 13 bases between. The CDR3 consists of 15 residues. The CDR3: CASSPDRMSYNEQFF. DNA of the CDR3: TGTGCCAGCTCCCCCGACAGGATGTCCTACAATGAGCAGTTCTTC.

In its sample, this clone ranks as medium-sized. Here the CDR3 reads CASSPTHSLRDSPLHF. The CDR3 DNA reads TGTGCCAGCAGCCCCACCCACAGTCTGAGGGATTCACCCCTCCACTTT. J is TRBJ1-6 and V is TRBV11-3; D gene uncertain. Germline CDR1 SGHNT, CDR2 YENEEA. The CDR3 runs to 16 residues. V lost 5 bases, J lost 8 bases, and 19 bases lay in between.

This rearrangement joins TRBV11-3 to TRBJ2-1; 7 nucleotides align to TRBD1. V dropped 6 bases and J dropped 7; count of bases not matched to a gene: 9. Germline V gene lookup returns CDR1 SGHNT and CDR2 YENEEA. The CDR3 has 14 amino acids. CDR3 residues: CASSHIDRENEQFF. In DNA, the CDR3 is TGTGCCAGCAGTCATATCGACAGGGAGAATGAGCAGTTCTTC. Full variable domain (outside the CDR3, taken from reference TRBV11-3 and TRBJ2-1): EAGVVQSPRYKIIEKKQPVAFWCNPISGHNTLYWYLQNLGQGPELLIRYENEEAVDDSQLPKDRFSAERLKGVDSTLKIQPAELGDSAVYLCASSHIDRENEQFFGPGTRLTVL.

This clone was seen a handful of times. The V gene is TRBV15, the J gene TRBJ1-4, with TRBD1 matching over 10 bases. CDR3 length: 14 residues. Per germline, CDR1 LNHNV and CDR2 YYDKDF (reference sequence). V lost 3 bases to trimming and J lost 7 bases; unmatched junction nucleotides: 2. This chain's CDR3 is CATSSRTGGEKLFF. CDR3 nucleotide sequence: TGTGCCACCAGCAGTCGGACAGGGGGTGAAAAACTGTTTTTT.

This clone was detected a few times. Here the CDR3 reads CASSHIRDSVYQPQHF. Here the CDR3 DNA reads TGCGCCAGCAGCCACATACGAGACAGCGTCTATCAGCCCCAGCATTTT. The V and J genes are TRBV1 and TRBJ1-5; no DNA check was done on the table's D call, TRBD1. TRBV1 is assigned pseudogene status. This CDR3 has 16 residues.

The V call is TRBV6-9, the J call TRBJ2-7; TRBD1 matches at 8 bases. Trimming cost V 10 bases and J 4 bases; bases outside gene matches: 3. CDR1 and CDR2 from the germline V gene are MNHGY and SVAAGI. This CDR3 spans 11 amino acids. The CDR3 here is CATNRGYEQYF. The CDR3 DNA reads TGTGCCACCAACAGGGGGTACGAGCAGTACTTC.

This clone has just a few counts. CDR3 bases: TGTGCCAGCAGTTACTCGGGAGGGGGCGCGAGCAATGAGCAGTTCTTC. This codes for CASSYSGGGASNEQFF. This chain joins TRBV6-8 and TRBJ2-1; D may be TRBD1 or TRBD2 (7 bases each). CDR1 MNHGY and CDR2 SAAAGT come from the germline V gene. The germline V and J ends were trimmed by 0 bases and 6 bases, with 15 bases remaining between them. CDR3 length: 16 amino acids.

This clone occurred a few times. The V and J genes are TRBV1 and TRBJ2-7; the DNA was not used to check the table's D call, TRBD1. TRBV1 is shown as a pseudogene. The CDR3 extends over 16 amino acids. CDR3 protein: CASSVDPGQGSYEQYF. The CDR3 nucleotides are TGCGCCAGCAGCGTAGACCCGGGACAGGGATCTTACGAGCAGTACTTC.

The chain couples TRBV30 to TRBJ1-2, with D possibly being TRBD1 (5 bases). Germline V gives CDR1 GTSNPN, CDR2 SVGIG (reference sequence). The ends were cut back, 8 bases at V and 2 bases at J, with 15 bases in the middle. CDR3 length equals 13 residues. This CDR3 reads CAGGRSPNYGYTF. DNA for the CDR3: TGTGCCGGGGGGAGATCACCAAACTATGGCTACACCTTC.

The chain employs TRBV11-3 and TRBJ1-2; tentative D call: TRBD1 (5 bases). The V and J ends lost 3 bases and 5 bases respectively, with 13 bases between them. The CDR3 is 14 residues long. Germline CDR1 and CDR2: SGHNT and YENEEA. The chain's CDR3 is CASSLGGNRYGYTF. DNA for the CDR3: TGTGCCAGCAGCTTGGGGGGGAATCGGTATGGCTACACCTTC.

The chain employs TRBV6-8 and TRBJ2-2, with TRBD2 matching 7 bases. V lost 10 bases to trimming and J lost 4 bases; unmatched junction nucleotides: 9. This CDR3 spans 14 amino acids. CDR1 MNHGY and CDR2 SAAAGT come from the germline V gene. The CDR3 DNA follows: TGTGCCATCAACCCGGGGGGAGGCACCGGGGAGCTGTTTTTT. Encoded protein: CAINPGGGTGELFF.

The table lists this clone with a few counts. The chain couples TRBV7-1 to TRBJ1-4; no firm D call. TRBV7-1 is an ORF for which the function is uncertain. V lost 4 bases and J lost 0, with 3 bases in between. This CDR3 has 13 residues. CDR3 residues: CASSFTTNEKLFF. The CDR3 DNA reads as TGTGCCAGCAGCTTTACAACTAATGAAAAACTGTTTTTT.

By its share, this clone is medium-sized (0.01 to 0.1%). A junction boundary mismatches the germline segment, possibly from a read error. This chain joins TRBV6-8 and TRBJ2-3; D ambiguous. The CDR3 is 13 amino acids. The germline gives CDR1 MNHGY, CDR2 SAAAGT. This CDR3 reads CAISAVSADTQYF. CDR3 sequence (DNA): TGTGCCATCAGTGCGGTCTCAGCAGATACGCAGTATTTT.

This clone was counted between two and nine times. V is TRBV6-8 and J is TRBJ2-3; 10 nucleotides align to TRBD2. The germline gives CDR1 MNHGY, CDR2 SAAAGT. The CDR3 contains 17 residues. V was pared by 7 bases and J by 2 bases, with 12 bases of the junction left unmatched. The CDR3 bases are TGTGCCAGCACCTCCCCGGGACTAGCGTCCCACACAGATACGCAGTATTTT. Translating gives CASTSPGLASHTDTQYF.

The rearrangement joins TRBV28 to TRBJ1-3; maybe TRBD1 (6 bases). CDR1 and CDR2 from the germline V gene are MDHEN and SYDVKM. V was trimmed by 10 bases and J by 0 bases, leaving 7 bases between them. CDR3 length equals 12 residues. CDR3 in amino acids: CATGVSGNTIYF. The CDR3 coding sequence is TGTGCCACAGGGGTCTCTGGAAACACCATATATTTT.